Shown below are 12 T cell receptor beta chains from a single sample sequenced in a study of graft-versus-host responses after intestinal transplantation. Tissue processing of the graft released intraepithelial and lamina propria lymphocytes from it. The protocol was immunoSEQ multiplex PCR, while the TCRdb copy is restricted to in-frame clones and leaves out a portion. The sample has 60,000 to 75,000 clones, around nine tenths seen once; the top ten hold 1.5% to 2%. The sequencing used ileum tissue, collected about 350 days after transplant. The origin of the receptors is a human patient who received an intestinal transplant, so some T cells may come from the graft donor.

The chain is built from TRBV6-5 and TRBJ1-4; 7 bases line up with TRBD1. V lost 6 bases, J lost 5 bases, and 9 bases stayed unmatched. Germline loops: CDR1 MNHEY, CDR2 SVGAGI. The CDR3 contains 15 residues. The CDR3 DNA sequence: TGTGCCAGCAGCCGTGGGAGGGGGCGCAATGAAAAACTGTTTTTT. Protein: CASSRGRGRNEKLFF.

This sequence joins TRBV25-1 and TRBJ1-2; D gene ambiguous. Trimming cost V 5 bases and J 8 bases, with 12 bases left between them. CDR3 size: 12 residues. Germline CDR1 MGHDK, CDR2 SYGVNS. The CDR3 spells CASSSQVGGYTF. The DNA of the CDR3 is TGTGCCAGCAGTTCTCAGGTGGGGGGCTACACCTTC.

The CDR3: CASSLVGQAGTYSGNTIYF. The CDR3 DNA reads TGTGCCAGCAGCTTAGTAGGACAGGCCGGGACATACTCTGGAAACACCATATATTTT. V gene TRBV7-9 combines with J gene TRBJ1-3; 7 nucleotides align to TRBD1. The CDR3 spans 19 residues. Trimming cost V 1 base and J 0 bases; bases outside gene matches: 12. CDR1 is SEHNR, CDR2 FQNEAQ, per germline (reference sequence).

This chain joins TRBV5-6 and TRBJ2-7; D is ambiguous. CDR1 SGHDT and CDR2 YYEEEE come from the germline V gene. The V and J ends lost 1 base and 2 bases respectively, with 10 bases between them. The CDR3 loop spans 14 amino acids. CDR3 amino acids: CASSLKGITYEQYF. CDR3 nucleotide sequence: TGTGCCAGCAGCTTGAAAGGGATCACCTACGAGCAGTACTTC.

V usage is TRBV9 and J usage is TRBJ2-1, with 12 bases lining up with TRBD2. This CDR3 has 17 amino acids. The trim removed 1 base at V and 10 bases at J, leaving 12 bases unmatched. Germline CDR1 is SGDLS and CDR2 is YYNGEE. The CDR3 nucleotides are TGTGCCAGCAGCGTATATTTGGGGCTAGCGGGAGGGCACGAGCAGTTCTTC. This gives the protein CASSVYLGLAGGHEQFF.

This clone was observed a few times. The chain links TRBV5-4 to TRBJ2-1; D gene ambiguous. The ends were cut back, 4 bases at V and 2 bases at J, with 16 bases in the middle. Germline V lookup: CDR1 SGHNT, CDR2 YYREEE (reference sequence). This CDR3 contains 16 residues. The CDR3 region has the DNA TGTGCCAGCAGCCCCCCTAGGAGCCCTACCTACAATGAGCAGTTCTTC. Its translation is CASSPPRSPTYNEQFF.

The gene calls are TRBV11-2 and TRBJ2-7; TRBD2 might be the D (6 bases). Trimming shortened V by 5 bases and J by 0 bases, and 17 bases separated the two germline ends. In germline, CDR1 is SGHAT, CDR2 FQNNGV. This CDR3 spans 16 amino acids. The CDR3 DNA sequence: TGTGCCAGCAGCCATGGCTGGGACTCGAGCTCCTACGAGCAGTACTTC. Encoded protein: CASSHGWDSSSYEQYF. Drawing the rest from reference TRBV11-2 and TRBJ2-7, the complete variable domain is EAGVAQSPRYKIIEKRQSVAFWCNPISGHATLYWYQQILGQGPKLLIQFQNNGVVDDSQLPKDRFSAERLKGVDSTLKIQPAKLEDSAVYLCASSHGWDSSSYEQYFGPGTRLTVT.

The chain employs TRBV2 and TRBJ1-2, with 9 bases aligning to TRBD1. CDR1 SNHLY and CDR2 FYNNEI come from the germline V gene. There are 15 residues in the CDR3. V trimming: 1 base; J trimming: 3 bases; junction bases outside the gene matches: 3. CDR3 bases: TGTGCCAGCAGTGAAGTCCGACAGGGGGACTATGGCTACACCTTC. It codes for CASSEVRQGDYGYTF. Drawing the rest from reference TRBV2 and TRBJ1-2, the complete variable domain is EPEVTQTPSHQVTQMGQEVILRCVPISNHLYFYWYRQILGQKVEFLVSFYNNEISEKSEIFDDQFSVERPDGSNFTLKIRSTKLEDSAMYFCASSEVRQGDYGYTFGSGTRLTVV.

The chain has TRBV28 and TRBJ2-1; D is possibly TRBD2 (6 bases). This CDR3 contains 18 residues. The germline CDR1 and CDR2 sequences are MDHEN and SYDVKM. With 2 bases removed from V and 2 bases from J, the gap between germline ends came to 19 bases. The CDR3: CASSLSLAPYTTYNEQFF. CDR3 nucleotide sequence: TGTGCCAGCAGTTTAAGCCTAGCGCCTTATACCACCTACAATGAGCAGTTCTTC.

The V and J genes are TRBV7-2 and TRBJ1-1, with 8 bases identical to TRBD1. CDR1 and CDR2 (germline): SGHTA, FQGNSA. The CDR3 length is 16 residues. Trimming removed 3 bases from V and 4 bases from J; junction bases left unmatched: 10. CDR3 nucleotide sequence: TGTGCCAGCAGCTTCAATCAGGGGGCAGCCGTCACTGAAGCTTTCTTT. Its translation is CASSFNQGAAVTEAFF.

V gene TRBV30 combines with J gene TRBJ1-3; D is ambiguous. The V and J ends lost 8 bases and 10 bases respectively, with 12 bases between them. This CDR3 is built from 10 residues. Germline CDR1 is GTSNPN and CDR2 is SVGIG (reference sequence). The CDR3 nucleotides read TGTGCCCCTCCCGAGGGAACCATATATTTT. Protein: CAPPEGTIYF.

The rearrangement links TRBV27 to TRBJ2-3, with TRBD2 matching over 7 bases. The CDR3 spans 15 residues. The junction had 12 bases not matched to a gene; V was cut back by 7 bases and J by 5 bases. The germline gives CDR1 MNHEY, CDR2 SMNVEV (reference sequence). The CDR3 reads CASIHRSGVEDTQYF. The CDR3 DNA reads as TGTGCCAGCATCCATAGAAGCGGGGTCGAAGATACGCAGTATTTT.